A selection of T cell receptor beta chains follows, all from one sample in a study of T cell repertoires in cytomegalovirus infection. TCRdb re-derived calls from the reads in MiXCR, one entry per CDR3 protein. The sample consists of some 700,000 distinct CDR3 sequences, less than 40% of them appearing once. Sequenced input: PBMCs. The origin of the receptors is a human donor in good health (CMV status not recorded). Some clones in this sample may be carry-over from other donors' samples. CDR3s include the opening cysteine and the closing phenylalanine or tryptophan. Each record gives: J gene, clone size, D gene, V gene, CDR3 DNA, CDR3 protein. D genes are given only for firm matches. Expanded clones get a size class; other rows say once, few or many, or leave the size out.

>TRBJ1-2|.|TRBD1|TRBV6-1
TGTGCCAGCAGTGAAGTACAGGGGGGCGGCTACACCTTC
CASSEVQGGGYTF
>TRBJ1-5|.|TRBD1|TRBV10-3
TGTGCCATCAGCTCGACAGGGGCAGGTCAGCAGCCCCAGCATTTT
CAISSTGAGQQPQHF
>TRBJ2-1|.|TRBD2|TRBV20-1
TGCAGTGCTAGTTTGGGCGGGAGGTCCTACAATGAGCAGTTCTTC
CSASLGGRSYNEQFF
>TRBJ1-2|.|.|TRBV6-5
TGTGCCAGCAGTTACAGGCGTTATGACTATGGCTACACCTTC
CASSYRRYDYGYTF
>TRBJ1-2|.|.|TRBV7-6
TGTGCCAGCAGCCGAAGGGACGTTGGCTACACCTTC
CASSRRDVGYTF
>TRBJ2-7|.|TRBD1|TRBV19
TGTGCCAGTTCGGGGACAGGGGTACGATACGAGCAGTACTTC
CASSGTGVRYEQYF
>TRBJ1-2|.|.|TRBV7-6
TGTGCCAGCAGCCGTGCAGGGGCAGGGGGCTACACCTTC
CASSRAGAGGYTF
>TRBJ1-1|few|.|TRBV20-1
TGCAGTGCCGAGGCAGCAGTCAGTAGGACTGAAGCTTTCTTT
CSAEAAVSRTEAFF
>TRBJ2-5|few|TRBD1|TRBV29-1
TGCAGCGTTGGATCGGGGACAGGGGGAACAGAGACCCAGTACTTC
CSVGSGTGGTETQYF
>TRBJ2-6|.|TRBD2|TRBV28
TGTGCCAGCAGATGGGGGGGCTCTGGGGCCAACGTCCTGACTTTC
CASRWGGSGANVLTF
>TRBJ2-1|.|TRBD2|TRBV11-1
TGTGCCAGCAGCCGGGGACTAGCGTCGTACAATGAGCAGTTCTTC
CASSRGLASYNEQFF
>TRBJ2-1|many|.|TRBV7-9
TGTGCCAGCAGCTTAGTTGCCTCCAGATGGAATGAGCAGTTCTTC
CASSLVASRWNEQFF
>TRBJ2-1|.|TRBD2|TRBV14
TGTGCCAGCAGCCAAGATCGACTAGCGGGAGTGGGTGAGCAGTTATTC
CASSQDRLAGVGEQLF
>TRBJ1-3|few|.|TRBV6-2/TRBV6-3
TGTGCCAGCAGCGATCAAGCTGGAAACACCATATATTTT
CASSDQAGNTIYF
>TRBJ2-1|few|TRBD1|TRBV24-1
TGTGCCACCAGTGACGACAGGGCCAATGAGCAGTTCTTC
CATSDDRANEQFF
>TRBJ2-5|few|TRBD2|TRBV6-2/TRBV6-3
TGTGCCAGCAGTTACTCCGATCTAGCGGGGACGAAAGAGACCCAGTACTTC
CASSYSDLAGTKETQYF
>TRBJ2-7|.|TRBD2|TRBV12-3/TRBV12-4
TGTGCCAGCAGTTTAGCTAGCGGGAGTGAAGAGCAGTACTTC
CASSLASGSEEQYF
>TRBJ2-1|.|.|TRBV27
TGTGCCAGCAGCCTAACTCCGGGAAATCAGTTCTTC
CASSLTPGNQFF
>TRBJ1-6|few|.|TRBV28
TGTGCCAGCAGCACCGACAGGCGCCTTTATAATTCACCCCTCCACTTT
CASSTDRRLYNSPLHF
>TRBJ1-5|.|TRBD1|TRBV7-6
TGTGCCAGCAGCCGGGGACAGCTCAATCAGCCCCAGCATTTT
CASSRGQLNQPQHF
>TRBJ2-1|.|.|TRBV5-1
TGCGCCAGCAGACCGAGGCGTCAGCCGTCATCCGGGGGCTACAATGAGCAGTTCTTC
CASRPRRQPSSGGYNEQFF
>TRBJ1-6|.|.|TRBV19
TGTGCCAGTAACAATCCCTCAACAGGTTCACCCCTCCACTTT
CASNNPSTGSPLHF
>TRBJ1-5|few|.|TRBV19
TGTGCCAGTAGTACGGAAATCGGGGTCCGGAATCAGCCCCAGCATTTT
CASSTEIGVRNQPQHF
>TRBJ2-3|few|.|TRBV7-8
TGTGCCAGCAGCTTAGAGGCCGGAACCACGCAGTATTTT
CASSLEAGTTQYF